This entry lists 14 T cell receptor beta chains sequenced from one sample in a study of blood T cell repertoires in COVID-19. Data came from immunoSEQ multiplex PCR; TCRdb stores just in-frame clones and leaves some out. The sample holds under 250,000 clones, 70% to 90% seen once. Sample: PBMCs or T cells enriched from blood (not recorded which). The receptors were gathered from a man under 40 who had recovered from COVID-19.

The chain uses TRBV27 and TRBJ2-7; 7 nucleotides match TRBD2. The CDR3 contains 14 residues. The germline V gene has CDR1 MNHEY and CDR2 SMNVEV (reference sequence). V shed 3 bases, J shed 3 bases, and the junction held 5 bases outside the gene matches. CDR3 in DNA: TGTGCCAGCAGTTTGGGGGAGGGCCTCTACGAGCAGTACTTC. The encoded protein is CASSLGEGLYEQYF.

The V call is TRBV5-4, the J call TRBJ2-1, with D possibly being TRBD2 (6 bases). This CDR3 is built from 17 residues. V dropped 2 bases and J dropped 5 bases, with 20 bases sitting between them. CDR1 is SGHNT, CDR2 YYREEE, per germline (reference sequence). The CDR3 loop is CASSFIVFGTGNNEQFF. DNA of the CDR3: TGTGCCAGCAGCTTCATTGTTTTTGGGACTGGGAACAATGAGCAGTTCTTC.

This chain links TRBV12-3 or TRBV12-4 with TRBJ1-1; maybe TRBD1 (5 bases). This CDR3 spans 13 amino acids. Trimming took off 2 bases at V and 8 bases at J, with 12 bases between the two ends. The CDR3 DNA reads TGTGCCAGCAGTTTAAACGGGGCGGGGGAAGCTTTCTTT. The encoded protein is CASSLNGAGEAFF.

The V call is TRBV28, the J call TRBJ1-1; 7 bases are a match to TRBD1. The CDR3 totals 16 residues. In germline, CDR1 is MDHEN, CDR2 SYDVKM. The ends lost 6 bases at V and 4 bases at J; junction bases unmatched: 14. Here the CDR3 DNA reads TGTGCCAGCAGGGCAGGGGGGCGCGGGGTCGGCACTGAAGCTTTCTTT. Amino acids: CASRAGGRGVGTEAFF. Supplemented by reference TRBV28 and TRBJ1-1, the full variable domain reads DVKVTQSSRYLVKRTGEKVFLECVQDMDHENMFWYRQDPGLGLRLIYFSYDVKMKEKGDIPEGYSVSREKKERFSLILESASTNQTSMYLCASRAGGRGVGTEAFFGQGTRLTVV.

This rearrangement joins TRBV12-5 to TRBJ1-2, with 10 nucleotides matching TRBD1. J lost 6 bases, V lost 6 bases, and 13 bases had no gene match. This CDR3 is 16 amino acids long. Per germline, CDR1 LGHNT and CDR2 FRNRAP. In DNA form, the CDR3 reads TGTGCTAGTGGGACCTCGACAGGGGGCGTAATCAATGGCTACACCTTC. Amino acid sequence: CASGTSTGGVINGYTF. Variable domain in full (rest from reference TRBV12-5 and TRBJ1-2): DARVTQTPRHKVTEMGQEVTMRCQPILGHNTVFWYRQTMMQGLELLAYFRNRAPLDDSGMPKDRFSAEMPDATLATLKIQPSEPRDSAVYFCASGTSTGGVINGYTFGSGTRLTVV.

The chain couples TRBV6-5 to TRBJ1-3; tentative D call: TRBD1 (5 bases). V shed 8 bases and J shed 0 bases, with 14 bases lying between them. The V gene's germline CDR1 is MNHEY and CDR2 SVGAGI. The CDR3 spans 15 residues. CDR3 amino acids: CASGEGKSSGNTIYF. CDR3 DNA sequence: TGTGCCAGCGGGGAGGGGAAGAGCTCTGGAAACACCATATATTTT.

The chain joins TRBV4-3 to TRBJ2-3, with 7 bases fitting TRBD2. The germline V gene encodes CDR1 LGHNA and CDR2 YSLEER. The CDR3 loop spans 18 amino acids. With 2 bases clipped from V and 0 bases from J, the junction kept 11 bases outside the gene matches. This chain's CDR3 is CASSQRVTAGISTDTQYF. The CDR3 DNA is TGCGCCAGCAGCCAACGTGTAACAGCGGGGATTAGCACAGATACGCAGTATTTT.

The CDR3 loop is CAISLDRGRTFF. The CDR3 bases are TGTGCCATCAGCCTCGACAGGGGACGGACTTTCTTT. V and J are TRBV10-3 and TRBJ1-1; 8 bases align to TRBD1. J gave up 12 bases and V 6 bases, and 9 bases lay outside the gene matches. Germline values: CDR1 ENHRY, CDR2 SYGVKD. The CDR3 is 12 amino acids.

This clone was seen once. Germline is not matched at one junction end, which may reflect a read error. The chain carries TRBV30 and TRBJ2-5; TRBD2 agrees at 11 bases. Germline values: CDR1 GTSNPN, CDR2 SVGIG (reference sequence). This CDR3 spans 13 amino acids. In DNA, the CDR3 is TGTGCCTGGAGTGGGACTAGCGGGCCGACCGAGTACTTC. Amino acids: CAWSGTSGPTEYF. Full variable domain (missing parts from reference TRBV30 and TRBJ2-5): SQTIHQWPATLVQPVGSPLSLECTVEGTSNPNLYWYRQAAGRGLQLLFYSVGIGQISSEVPQNLSASRPQDRQFILSSKKLLLSDSGFYLCAWSGTSGPTEYFGPGTRLLVL.

The chain couples TRBV18 to TRBJ2-5, with 12 bases lining up with TRBD2. This CDR3 comprises 19 residues. CDR1 is KGHSH and CDR2 is LQKENI in the germline V gene. V dropped 2 bases and J dropped 2; count of bases not matched to a gene: 12. In nucleotides, the CDR3 is TGTGCCAGCTCACCAATAGTGACTAGCGGGAGATTTAGGCAAGAGACCCAGTACTTC. It is translated as CASSPIVTSGRFRQETQYF.

The chain combines TRBV27 with TRBJ2-3, with D possibly TRBD2 on 5 matching bases. The CDR3 spans 16 residues. V was pared by 3 bases and J by 5 bases, with 18 bases between. Germline CDR1 MNHEY, CDR2 SMNVEV (reference sequence). The CDR3 protein is CASSLASSTGLDTQYF. In DNA, the CDR3 is TGTGCCAGCAGTTTGGCTTCCTCCACGGGGTTAGATACGCAGTATTTT.

This chain joins TRBV4-2 and TRBJ2-5; no reliable D call. Trimming shortened V by 5 bases and J by 4 bases, and 11 bases separated the two germline ends. The germline CDR1 and CDR2 sequences are LGHNA and YNFKEQ. There are 13 residues in the CDR3. The CDR3 coding sequence is TGTGCCAGCAGCATGGAGCGTCGAGAGACCCAGTACTTC. It translates to CASSMERRETQYF.

The gene calls are TRBV24-1 and TRBJ2-2, with D maybe TRBD1 (6 bases). This CDR3 spans 15 amino acids. CDR1 is KGHDR, CDR2 SFDVKD, per germline. V was cut by 3 bases and J by 5 bases, with 12 bases left in between. The CDR3 spells CATSDTGTWTGELFF. The CDR3 nucleotides read TGTGCCACCAGTGATACCGGGACATGGACCGGGGAGCTGTTTTTT.

The chain recombines TRBV5-4 with TRBJ1-5, with 8 positions matching TRBD1. Germline CDR1 is SGHNT and CDR2 is YYREEE (reference sequence). V shed 0 bases, J shed 4 bases, and the junction held 3 bases outside the gene matches. The CDR3 runs to 15 residues. CDR3 nucleotide sequence: TGTGCCAGCAGCTTGGCCTGGACAGGGAATCAGCCCCAGCATTTT. Its translation is CASSLAWTGNQPQHF.